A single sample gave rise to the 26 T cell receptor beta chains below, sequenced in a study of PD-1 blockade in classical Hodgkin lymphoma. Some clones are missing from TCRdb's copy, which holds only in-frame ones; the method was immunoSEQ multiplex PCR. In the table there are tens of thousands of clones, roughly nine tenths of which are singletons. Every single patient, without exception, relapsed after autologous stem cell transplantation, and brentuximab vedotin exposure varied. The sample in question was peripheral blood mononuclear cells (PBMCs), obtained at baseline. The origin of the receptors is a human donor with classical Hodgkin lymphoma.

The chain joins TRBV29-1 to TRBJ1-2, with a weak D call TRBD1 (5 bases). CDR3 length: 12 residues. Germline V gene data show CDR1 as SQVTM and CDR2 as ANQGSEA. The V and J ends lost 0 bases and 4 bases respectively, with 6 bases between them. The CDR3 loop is CSVEEGTYGYTF. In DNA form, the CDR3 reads TGCAGCGTTGAAGAAGGGACCTATGGCTACACCTTC.

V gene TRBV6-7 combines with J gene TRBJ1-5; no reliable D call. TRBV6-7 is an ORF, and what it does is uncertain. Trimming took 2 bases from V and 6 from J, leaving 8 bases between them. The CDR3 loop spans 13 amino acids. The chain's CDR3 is CASSYDGGQPQHF. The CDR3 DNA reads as TGTGCCAGCAGTTACGACGGAGGTCAGCCCCAGCATTTT.

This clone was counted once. The CDR3 loop is CAWSPQGLYNEQFF. In DNA form, the CDR3 reads TGTGCCTGGAGTCCCCAGGGACTATACAATGAGCAGTTCTTC. The chain links TRBV30 to TRBJ2-1, with 7 positions matching TRBD2. After removal of 2 bases from V and 4 bases from J, the junction contained 5 bases not matched to a gene. The CDR3 runs 14 residues. Germline-derived CDR1 and CDR2 are GTSNPN and SVGIG (reference sequence).

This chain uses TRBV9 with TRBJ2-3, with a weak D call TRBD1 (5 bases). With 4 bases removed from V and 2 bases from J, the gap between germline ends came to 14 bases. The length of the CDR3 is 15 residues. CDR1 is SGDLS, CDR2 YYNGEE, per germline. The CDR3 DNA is TGTGCCAGCAGCCTAGGGGTAAGCGCCACAGATACGCAGTATTTT. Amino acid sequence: CASSLGVSATDTQYF.

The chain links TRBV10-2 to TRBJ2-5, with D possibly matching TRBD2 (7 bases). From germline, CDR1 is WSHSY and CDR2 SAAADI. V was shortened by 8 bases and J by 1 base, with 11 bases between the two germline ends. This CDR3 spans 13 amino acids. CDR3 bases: TGCGCCAGCCGGAGGGGGGGCCAAGAGACCCAGTACTTC. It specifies CASRRGGQETQYF.

The CDR3 region has the DNA TGTGCCAGCAGTTTCCAGCGCCCCGGAGGGACCCAGTACTTC. This gives the protein CASSFQRPGGTQYF. The chain recombines TRBV27 with TRBJ2-5, with D possibly being TRBD2 (5 bases). This CDR3 has 14 amino acids. The ends were cut back, 3 bases at V and 7 bases at J, with 15 bases in the middle. From germline, CDR1 is MNHEY and CDR2 SMNVEV (reference sequence).

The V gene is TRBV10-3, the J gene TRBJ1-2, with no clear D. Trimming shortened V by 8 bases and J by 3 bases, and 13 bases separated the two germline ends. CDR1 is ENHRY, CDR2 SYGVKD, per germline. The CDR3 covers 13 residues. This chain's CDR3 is CAIGLGEDYGYTF. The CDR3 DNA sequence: TGTGCCATCGGGCTGGGAGAGGACTATGGCTACACCTTC.

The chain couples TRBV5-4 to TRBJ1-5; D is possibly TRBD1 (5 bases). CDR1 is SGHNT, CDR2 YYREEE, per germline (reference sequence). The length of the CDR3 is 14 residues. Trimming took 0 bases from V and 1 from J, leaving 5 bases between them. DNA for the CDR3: TGTGCCAGCAGCTTGGACAGGAGCAATCAGCCCCAGCATTTT. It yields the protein CASSLDRSNQPQHF.

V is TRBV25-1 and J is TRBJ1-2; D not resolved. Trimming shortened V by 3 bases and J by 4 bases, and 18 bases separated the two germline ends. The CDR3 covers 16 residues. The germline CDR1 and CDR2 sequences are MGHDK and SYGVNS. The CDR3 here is CASSEGYTGPLYGYTF. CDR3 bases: TGTGCCAGCAGTGAGGGGTATACGGGCCCCCTCTATGGCTACACCTTC.

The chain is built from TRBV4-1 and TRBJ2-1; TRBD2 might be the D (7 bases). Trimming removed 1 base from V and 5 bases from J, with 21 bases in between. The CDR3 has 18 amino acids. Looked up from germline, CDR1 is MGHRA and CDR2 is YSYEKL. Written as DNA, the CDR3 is TGCGCCAGCAGCCAAGTGCGGGGGCCCCAACCTCCCAACAATGAGCAGTTCTTC. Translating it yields CASSQVRGPQPPNNEQFF.

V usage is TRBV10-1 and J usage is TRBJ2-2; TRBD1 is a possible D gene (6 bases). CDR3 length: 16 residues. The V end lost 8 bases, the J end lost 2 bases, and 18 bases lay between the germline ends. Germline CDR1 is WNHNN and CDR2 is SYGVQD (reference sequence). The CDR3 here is CASSTSGTTNTGELFF. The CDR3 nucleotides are TGCGCCAGCTCGACCTCCGGGACAACAAACACCGGGGAGCTGTTTTTT.

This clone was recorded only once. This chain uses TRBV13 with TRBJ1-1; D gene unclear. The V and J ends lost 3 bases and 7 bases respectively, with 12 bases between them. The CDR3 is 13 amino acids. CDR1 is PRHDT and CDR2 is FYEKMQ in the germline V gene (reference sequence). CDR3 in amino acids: CASSLNRGIEAFF. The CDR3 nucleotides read TGTGCCAGCAGCTTGAATCGGGGAATTGAAGCTTTCTTT.

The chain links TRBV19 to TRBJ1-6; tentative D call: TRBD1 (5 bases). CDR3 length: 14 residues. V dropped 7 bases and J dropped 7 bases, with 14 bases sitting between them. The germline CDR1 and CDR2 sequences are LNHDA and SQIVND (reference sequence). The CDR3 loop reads CASTSAGENSPLHF. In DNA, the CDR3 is TGTGCCAGTACCTCAGCGGGGGAGAATTCACCCCTCCACTTT.

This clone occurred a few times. CDR3 nucleotide sequence: TGCGCCAGCAGCTTGGAGCCAGCCATGAACACTGAAGCTTTCTTT. Its translation: CASSLEPAMNTEAFF. V and J are TRBV5-1 and TRBJ1-1; D is undetermined. Germline CDR1 is SGHRS and CDR2 is YFSETQ. Between the trimmed V and J ends, which lost 0 bases and 0 bases, there was a span of 9 bases. There are 15 residues in the CDR3.

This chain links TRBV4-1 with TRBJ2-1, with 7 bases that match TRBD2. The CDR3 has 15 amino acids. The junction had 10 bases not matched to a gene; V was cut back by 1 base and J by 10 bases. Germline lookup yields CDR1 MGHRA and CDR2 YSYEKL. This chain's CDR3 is CASSQGPMTSSEQFF. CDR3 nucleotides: TGCGCCAGCAGCCAAGGCCCGATGACTAGCAGCGAGCAGTTCTTC.

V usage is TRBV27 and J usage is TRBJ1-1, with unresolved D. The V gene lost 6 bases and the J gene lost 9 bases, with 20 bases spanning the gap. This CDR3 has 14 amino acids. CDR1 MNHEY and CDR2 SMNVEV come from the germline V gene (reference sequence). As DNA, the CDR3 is TGTGCCAGCAGGCCCTGGGAGGTTCGGTTTCAAGCTTTCTTT. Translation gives CASRPWEVRFQAFF.

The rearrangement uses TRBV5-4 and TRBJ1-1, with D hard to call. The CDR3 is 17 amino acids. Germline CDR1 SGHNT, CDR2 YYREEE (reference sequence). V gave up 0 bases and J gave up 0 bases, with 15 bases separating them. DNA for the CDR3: TGTGCCAGCAGCTTGGGGGCAGAACGAAGCTTGAACACTGAAGCTTTCTTT. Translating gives CASSLGAERSLNTEAFF.

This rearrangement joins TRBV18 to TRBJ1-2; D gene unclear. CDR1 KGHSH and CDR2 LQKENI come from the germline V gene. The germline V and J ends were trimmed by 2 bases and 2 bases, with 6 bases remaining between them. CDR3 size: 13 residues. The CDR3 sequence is CASSPDGNYGYTF. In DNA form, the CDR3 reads TGTGCCAGCTCACCAGACGGAAACTATGGCTACACCTTC.

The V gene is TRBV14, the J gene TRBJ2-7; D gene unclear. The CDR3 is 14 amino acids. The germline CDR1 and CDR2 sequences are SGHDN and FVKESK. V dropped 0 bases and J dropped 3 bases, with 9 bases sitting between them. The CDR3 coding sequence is TGTGCCAGCAGCCAAGATTTAATTTTCTACGAGCAGTACTTC. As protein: CASSQDLIFYEQYF.

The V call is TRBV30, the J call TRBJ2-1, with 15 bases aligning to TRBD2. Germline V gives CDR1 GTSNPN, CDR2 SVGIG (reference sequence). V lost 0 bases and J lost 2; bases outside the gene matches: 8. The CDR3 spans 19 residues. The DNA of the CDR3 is TGTGCCTGGAGTGTTGATTGGACTAGCGGGGGGGCGGCCTACAATGAGCAGTTCTTC. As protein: CAWSVDWTSGGAAYNEQFF.

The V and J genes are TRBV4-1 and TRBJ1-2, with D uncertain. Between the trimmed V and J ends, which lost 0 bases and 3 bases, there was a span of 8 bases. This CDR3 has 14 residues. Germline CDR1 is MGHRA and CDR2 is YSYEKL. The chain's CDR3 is CASSQERRDYGYTF. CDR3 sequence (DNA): TGCGCCAGCAGCCAAGAGAGGCGGGACTATGGCTACACCTTC.

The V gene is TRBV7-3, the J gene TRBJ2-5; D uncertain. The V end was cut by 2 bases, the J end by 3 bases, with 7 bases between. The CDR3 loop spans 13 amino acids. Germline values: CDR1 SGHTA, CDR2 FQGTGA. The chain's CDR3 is CASSLGAKETQYF. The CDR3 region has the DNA TGTGCCAGCAGCTTAGGAGCAAAAGAGACCCAGTACTTC. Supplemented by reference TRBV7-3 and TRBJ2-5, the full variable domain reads GAGVSQTPSNKVTEKGKYVELRCDPISGHTALYWYRQSLGQGPEFLIYFQGTGAADDSGLPNDRFFAVRPEGSVSTLKIQRTERGDSAVYLCASSLGAKETQYFGPGTRLLVL.

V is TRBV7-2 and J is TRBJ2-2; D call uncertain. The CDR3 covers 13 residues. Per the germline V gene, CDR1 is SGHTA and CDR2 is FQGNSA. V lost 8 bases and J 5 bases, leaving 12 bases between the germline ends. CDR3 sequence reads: CASGRPTTGELFF. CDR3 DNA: TGTGCCAGCGGACGACCGACGACCGGGGAGCTGTTTTTT.

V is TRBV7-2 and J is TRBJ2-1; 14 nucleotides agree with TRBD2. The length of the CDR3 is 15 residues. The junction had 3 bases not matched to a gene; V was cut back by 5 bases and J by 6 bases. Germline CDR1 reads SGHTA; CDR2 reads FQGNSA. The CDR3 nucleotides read TGTGCCAGCAGCGTCGGACTAGCGGGGGGCAATGAGCAGTTCTTC. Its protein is CASSVGLAGGNEQFF.

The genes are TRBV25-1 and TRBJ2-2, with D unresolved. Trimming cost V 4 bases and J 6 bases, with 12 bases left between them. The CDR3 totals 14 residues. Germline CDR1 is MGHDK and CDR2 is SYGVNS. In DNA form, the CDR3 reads TGTGCCAGCAGTGCATTCCTTTACGCCGGGGAGCTGTTTTTT. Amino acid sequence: CASSAFLYAGELFF.

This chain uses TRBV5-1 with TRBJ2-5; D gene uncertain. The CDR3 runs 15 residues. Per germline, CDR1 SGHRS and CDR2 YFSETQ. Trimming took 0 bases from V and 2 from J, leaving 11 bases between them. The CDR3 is CASSLGTIGQETQYF. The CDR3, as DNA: TGCGCCAGCAGCTTGGGGACCATCGGGCAAGAGACCCAGTACTTC.